This TCR beta chain comes out of a study of OX40 agonist ivuxolimab in advanced cancers. TCRdb's copy holds only in-frame clones and misses some; the assay was immunoSEQ multiplex PCR. The repertoire holds tens of thousands of clones, with around 85% as singletons. The germline V gene has CDR1 SQVTM and CDR2 ANQGSEA. V dropped 2 bases and J dropped 10 bases, with 14 bases sitting between them. The CDR3 extends over 12 amino acids. The gene calls are TRBV29-1 and TRBJ1-1; D not resolved. This TCR was sampled from an adult with an advanced solid tumor such as melanoma, head and neck, liver or kidney cancer. The input for sequencing was CD4+ or CD8+ T cells sorted from blood, taken in a trial of the OX40 agonist ivuxolimab. CDR3 DNA sequence: TGCAGCGTTGAATCGGGCGGTAGAGGAGCTTTCTTT. This translates into CSVESGGRGAFF.